This TCR beta chain was identified during a study of cytomegalovirus exposure and HLA in healthy donors. Study-wide context: A data release that came early held 80 million or so unique TCRs from HLA-typed donors. Genotyping of nearly 400 donors showed that around 81% belonged to the Caucasian-associated ancestry cluster.

There are 16 residues in the CDR3. Trimming pared 4 bases from V and 0 bases from J, leaving 17 bases between. The V gene's germline CDR1 is SGHKS and CDR2 YYEKEE (reference sequence). The PCR made use of 60 Vbeta and 13 Jbeta primers. The assay was immunoSEQ multiplex PCR, and TCRdb's table has in-frame clones only and misses some. The sample yields roughly 180,000 clones, approximately 82% seen once. A word on this clone: Its antigen remains unknown.

Study-level results: Most subjects' HLA-A and HLA-B alleles were reportedly predicted from TCR beta sequences.

Donors showed nominal health when sampled, although they likely had unrecorded immune exposures. V is TRBV5-5 and J is TRBJ2-7; tentative D call: TRBD2 (6 bases). The material sequenced was PBMCs. The sequence was obtained from a girl aged 2 to 9 in good health and CMV-seropositive. CDR3 bases: TGTGCCAGCAGCCGGGCTGGAGGGAGAATCTCCTACGAGCAGTACTTC. Amino acid sequence: CASSRAGGRISYEQYF. The variable domain in full, with the rest retrieved from reference TRBV5-5 and TRBJ2-7, is DAGVTQSPTHLIKTRGQQVTLRCSPISGHKSVSWYQQVLGQGPQFIFQYYEKEERGRGNFPDRFSARQFPNYSSELNVNALLLGDSALYLCASSRAGGRISYEQYFGPGTRLTVT.